One and the same sample provided the 29 T cell receptor beta chains below, sequenced in a study of blood T cell repertoires in COVID-19. Here immunoSEQ multiplex PCR was the method, and the copy in TCRdb shows in-frame clones only, minus some. The data hold about 16,000 clones, with approximately 83% observed a single time. Sequencing was done on a sample of peripheral blood. The receptors originated from a human donor in a cohort sampled during active COVID-19.

This chain joins TRBV6-2 or TRBV6-3 and TRBJ2-7, with unresolved D. With 1 base removed from V and 0 bases from J, the gap between germline ends came to 4 bases. Germline CDR1 reads MNHEY; CDR2 reads SVGEGT. The CDR3 length is 13 residues. The CDR3 is CASSYWASYEQYF. The CDR3 DNA reads TGTGCCAGCAGTTACTGGGCCTCCTACGAGCAGTACTTC.

The chain recombines TRBV7-2 with TRBJ2-3, with D possibly matching TRBD2 (6 bases). Germline loops: CDR1 SGHTA, CDR2 FQGNSA. The CDR3 covers 15 residues. The V gene lost 2 bases and the J gene lost 3 bases, with 12 bases spanning the gap. CDR3 sequence reads: CASSLSGGITDTQYF. The CDR3 DNA reads as TGTGCCAGCAGCTTATCAGGAGGGATTACAGATACGCAGTATTTT.

The chain carries TRBV9 and TRBJ1-5; D call uncertain. Germline values: CDR1 SGDLS, CDR2 YYNGEE. V lost 5 bases and J 4 bases, leaving 13 bases between the germline ends. The CDR3 sequence is 14 residues long. As DNA, the CDR3 is TGTGCCAGCAGAAGTTTGAGGGAAAATCAGCCCCAGCATTTT. Amino acid sequence: CASRSLRENQPQHF.

V gene TRBV2 combines with J gene TRBJ1-1; the D is unclear. The germline V gene encodes CDR1 SNHLY and CDR2 FYNNEI. V was clipped by 5 bases and J by 1 base, with 20 bases between them. This CDR3 has 17 amino acids. The CDR3 protein is CASSPTRAGVANTEAFF. CDR3 bases: TGTGCCAGCAGTCCGACCCGCGCCGGGGTTGCGAACACTGAAGCTTTCTTT.

Here the CDR3 reads CASSQDNFRVTYGYTF. The CDR3 DNA is TGCGCCAGCAGCCAAGATAATTTCCGGGTAACATACGGCTACACCTTC. This rearrangement joins TRBV4-1 to TRBJ1-2, with unresolved D. V lost 0 bases and J lost 8, with 19 bases in between. Germline V gene sequence: CDR1 MGHRA, CDR2 YSYEKL. The CDR3 spans 16 residues.

The rearrangement uses TRBV7-2 and TRBJ2-5; D call uncertain. The V gene lost 5 bases and the J gene lost 5 bases, with 9 bases spanning the gap. The CDR3 is made up of 12 amino acids. CDR1 and CDR2 from the germline V gene are SGHTA and FQGNSA. CDR3 protein: CASSPSRETQYF. For the CDR3, the DNA is TGTGCCAGCAGCCCCTCGCGGGAGACCCAGTACTTC.

This rearrangement joins TRBV4-3 to TRBJ2-7, with 9 bases fitting TRBD1. With V trimmed by 3 bases and J by 7 bases, 16 bases remained unmatched. Germline CDR1 and CDR2: LGHNA and YSLEER. The CDR3 is 17 amino acids. DNA of the CDR3: TGCGCCAGCAGCCAGGCCGGGACAGGGCGACCCAGGGGGGAGCAGTACTTC. Protein product: CASSQAGTGRPRGEQYF.

By frequency in the sample, this clone is medium-sized (0.01 to 0.1%). DNA for the CDR3: TGCGCCAGCAGCTTACAGGGGGCCGATTGGACTAGCGGGTACAATGAGCAGTTCTTC. Amino acid sequence: CASSLQGADWTSGYNEQFF. The V gene is TRBV5-1, the J gene TRBJ2-1; 11 bases are a match to TRBD2. The CDR3 loop spans 19 amino acids. With V trimmed by 2 bases and J by 4 bases, 14 bases remained unmatched. Germline assignment: CDR1 SGHRS and CDR2 YFSETQ.

This clone was counted a few times. The CDR3 region has the DNA TGTGCCAGCACCTCTAGGGGGCGGGTGGAAGAGACCCAGTACTTC. It translates to CASTSRGRVEETQYF. V and J are TRBV9 and TRBJ2-5, with 7 positions matching TRBD1. The CDR3 extends over 15 amino acids. Germline V gene lookup returns CDR1 SGDLS and CDR2 YYNGEE. J lost 3 bases, V lost 6 bases, and 11 bases had no gene match.

This rearrangement joins TRBV27 to TRBJ1-6; TRBD1 might be the D (5 bases). The CDR3 loop spans 14 amino acids. V dropped 6 bases and J dropped 8 bases, with 14 bases sitting between them. Germline loops: CDR1 MNHEY, CDR2 SMNVEV (reference sequence). In nucleotides, the CDR3 is TGTGCCAGCAGGACAGAGAATAGGGATTCACCCCTCCACTTT. This sequence encodes CASRTENRDSPLHF.

The chain couples TRBV5-8 to TRBJ1-5, with D maybe TRBD1 (5 bases). The germline V gene encodes CDR1 SGHTS and CDR2 YDEGEE. CDR3 length: 12 amino acids. V lost 2 bases, J lost 6 bases, and 6 bases lay in between. The CDR3 loop is CASSFRVQPQHF. CDR3 nucleotides: TGTGCCAGCAGCTTCAGGGTTCAGCCCCAGCATTTT.

The rearrangement joins TRBV11-2 to TRBJ2-7; no clear D gene. Germline values: CDR1 SGHAT, CDR2 FQNNGV. Trimming shortened V by 1 base and J by 2 bases, and 9 bases separated the two germline ends. The CDR3 length is 14 residues. The CDR3 nucleotides read TGTGCCAGCAGCTTAGCACCGCAGACCTACGAGCAGTACTTC. Translation gives CASSLAPQTYEQYF.

The genes are TRBV4-2 and TRBJ1-2; D gene uncertain. The V end was cut by 1 base, the J end by 7 bases, with 13 bases between. This CDR3 contains 14 residues. The germline gives CDR1 LGHNA, CDR2 YNFKEQ. CDR3 bases: TGTGCCAGCAGCCAAGGGCCCGGAGGTGGTGGCTACACCTTC. This sequence encodes CASSQGPGGGGYTF.

The genes are TRBV11-2 and TRBJ2-5; a weak D match, TRBD2 (7 bases). Per germline, CDR1 SGHAT and CDR2 FQNNGV. The CDR3 extends over 13 amino acids. V gave up 6 bases and J gave up 1 base, with 9 bases separating them. The CDR3 DNA sequence: TGTGCCAGCAGGAGGGGGGGCCAAGAGACCCAGTACTTC. It specifies CASRRGGQETQYF. Supplemented by reference TRBV11-2 and TRBJ2-5, the full variable domain reads EAGVAQSPRYKIIEKRQSVAFWCNPISGHATLYWYQQILGQGPKLLIQFQNNGVVDDSQLPKDRFSAERLKGVDSTLKIQPAKLEDSAVYLCASRRGGQETQYFGPGTRLLVL.

In nucleotides, the CDR3 is TGCGCCAGCAGCCAAGGCGAATGGGGGCGTCACACTGAAGCTTTCTTT. It is translated as CASSQGEWGRHTEAFF. V gene TRBV4-3 combines with J gene TRBJ1-1; perhaps TRBD1 as D (6 bases). Looked up from germline, CDR1 is LGHNA and CDR2 is YSLEER. Trimming removed 1 base at V and 3 bases at J, with 15 bases between. The CDR3 covers 16 residues.

This chain uses TRBV7-9 with TRBJ2-7, with 7 bases lining up with TRBD1. Trimming took 5 bases from V and 2 from J; bases not matched to a gene: 15. CDR1 and CDR2 (germline): SEHNR, FQNEAQ (reference sequence). The CDR3 covers 17 residues. Here the CDR3 reads CASSPIYQGDSPYEQYF. In DNA form, the CDR3 reads TGTGCCAGCAGCCCTATCTACCAGGGGGACAGTCCCTACGAGCAGTACTTC.

This chain links TRBV9 with TRBJ2-1; D may be TRBD2 (6 bases). V lost 7 bases and J 12 bases, leaving 14 bases between the germline ends. The CDR3 length is 11 residues. Germline CDR1 SGDLS, CDR2 YYNGEE. The CDR3 spells CASDGGLGQFF. For the CDR3, the DNA is TGTGCCAGCGACGGGGGATTGGGGCAGTTCTTC.

The chain carries TRBV5-1 and TRBJ1-4; D is ambiguous. The V gene lost 1 base and the J gene lost 1 base, with 8 bases spanning the gap. Germline V CDR1 and CDR2: SGHRS, YFSETQ. The CDR3 has 15 amino acids. In DNA form, the CDR3 reads TGCGCCAGCAGCTTGTTAGCGGGAACTAATGAAAAACTGTTTTTT. Translated: CASSLLAGTNEKLFF.

This chain links TRBV6-6 with TRBJ1-5, with 7 bases that match TRBD1. V dropped 7 bases and J dropped 0; count of bases not matched to a gene: 3. Germline CDR1 MNHNY, CDR2 SVGAGI (reference sequence). This CDR3 is 14 amino acids long. The CDR3 here is CASNTGDSNQPQHF. As DNA, the CDR3 is TGTGCCAGCAATACAGGGGATAGCAATCAGCCCCAGCATTTT.

The chain couples TRBV7-2 to TRBJ1-2, with a weak D call TRBD1 (6 bases). V gave up 1 base and J gave up 0 bases, with 9 bases separating them. Germline CDR1 is SGHTA and CDR2 is FQGNSA. The CDR3 is 15 amino acids. CDR3 in amino acids: CASSLVGGANYGYTF. CDR3 nucleotide sequence: TGTGCCAGCAGCTTAGTTGGGGGCGCTAACTATGGCTACACCTTC.

The CDR3 nucleotides read TGTGCCAGCAGCCCCGGCGGATCTCAGTACTTC. Amino acids: CASSPGGSQYF. The J gene is TRBJ2-7, the V gene TRBV6-5; D gene unclear. CDR1 and CDR2 from the germline V gene are MNHEY and SVGAGI. Trimming took 6 bases from V and 10 from J, leaving 13 bases between them. The CDR3 has 11 residues.

This sequence joins TRBV12-3 or TRBV12-4 and TRBJ1-4; TRBD1 matches at 7 bases. This CDR3 contains 13 residues. Trimming at V came to 5 bases and at J to 8 bases, leaving 5 bases not matched to a gene. The CDR3 spells CASSRQGWEKLFF. The CDR3 bases are TGTGCCAGCAGTCGACAGGGCTGGGAAAAACTGTTTTTT.

The chain recombines TRBV5-1 with TRBJ2-2, with D possibly being TRBD2 (6 bases). The length of the CDR3 is 16 residues. Deletions cut 4 bases from V and 3 bases from J, with 16 bases between. Germline lookup yields CDR1 SGHRS and CDR2 YFSETQ. CDR3 amino acids: CASSPPLPGDTGELFF. In nucleotides, the CDR3 is TGCGCCAGCAGCCCACCCCTCCCGGGGGACACCGGGGAGCTGTTTTTT.

The chain employs TRBV19 and TRBJ2-1, with 8 bases matching TRBD2. The CDR3 has 15 residues. The V gene's germline CDR1 is LNHDA and CDR2 SQIVND (reference sequence). The V and J ends lost 3 bases and 9 bases, in that order; junction bases with no gene match: 10. The CDR3 protein is CASSIYGGTRVEQFF. The CDR3 bases are TGTGCCAGTAGTATCTATGGGGGGACTAGGGTTGAGCAGTTCTTC.

This sequence joins TRBV29-1 and TRBJ1-1, with D possibly matching TRBD1 (5 bases). This CDR3 is built from 15 residues. Deletions cut 5 bases from V and 1 base from J, with 17 bases between. CDR1 and CDR2 from the germline V gene are SQVTM and ANQGSEA. CDR3: CSVSTWGVRNTEAFF. CDR3 sequence (DNA): TGCAGCGTTTCTACCTGGGGGGTCAGGAACACTGAAGCTTTCTTT.

This clone was seen once. The chain links TRBV24-1 to TRBJ1-1; TRBD1 matches at 7 bases. Germline V gene data show CDR1 as KGHDR and CDR2 as SFDVKD. V gave up 4 bases and J gave up 6 bases; unmatched junction bases: 16. The CDR3 has 17 residues. The CDR3 protein is CATSDLPGQLPPSEAFF. The CDR3 DNA follows: TGTGCCACCAGTGACCTCCCGGGACAGCTACCACCCTCTGAAGCTTTCTTT.

This CDR3 reads CASRYRGGHGYTF. CDR3 bases: TGTGCCAGCAGGTACAGGGGTGGGCATGGCTACACCTTC. The chain is built from TRBV5-8 and TRBJ1-2, with TRBD1 matching over 7 bases. The CDR3 runs to 13 residues. V lost 5 bases to trimming and J lost 6 bases; unmatched junction nucleotides: 7. Germline V gene sequence: CDR1 SGHTS, CDR2 YDEGEE.

V and J are TRBV9 and TRBJ2-1; 9 bases are a match to TRBD2. The CDR3 contains 14 residues. Germline assignment: CDR1 SGDLS and CDR2 YYNGEE. The J segment lost 5 bases and the V segment lost 3 bases, leaving 3 bases of the junction unmatched. The CDR3 DNA reads TGTGCCAGCAGCGCTAGCGGGAATAACAATGAGCAGTTCTTC. As protein: CASSASGNNNEQFF.

The rearrangement joins TRBV2 to TRBJ2-7, with 7 nucleotides matching TRBD1. The CDR3 is 14 residues long. Germline CDR1 SNHLY, CDR2 FYNNEI. The V gene end was trimmed by 6 bases and the J gene end by 2 bases; junction bases not matched to a gene: 7. For the CDR3, the DNA is TGTGCCAGCAGCGACCAGGGGGTTGCCTACGAGCAGTACTTC. Translated, it gives CASSDQGVAYEQYF.